A selection of T cell receptor beta chains follows, all from one sample in a study of T cell responses to AZD1222 COVID-19 vaccine. TCRdb's table, derived via immunoSEQ multiplex PCR, lists solely in-frame clones and lacks some. The repertoire holds 100,000 or so clones, with nearly 90% as singletons. The sample here was peripheral blood, taken on day 0 of AZD1222 vaccination. These receptors were taken from an adult in good health. Each CDR3 is given with its conserved first and last residue. Each record gives: clone size, V gene, J gene, D gene, CDR3 protein, CDR3 DNA. A D gene is named only where the DNA matches it firmly. Some rows mark clone size as missing; the rest say once, few, many or name a class of expanded clone.

-,TRBV24-1,TRBJ1-5,-,CATSDSDRGNQPQHF,TGTGCCACCAGTGACTCTGACAGAGGCAATCAGCCCCAGCATTTT
-,TRBV27,TRBJ1-2,-,CASSLWAREGDGYTF,TGTGCCAGCAGTTTATGGGCTCGCGAGGGGGATGGCTACACCTTC
-,TRBV2,TRBJ1-2,-,CASGRLGDSNYGYTF,TGTGCCAGCGGGAGATTGGGGGACTCCAACTATGGCTACACCTTC
once,TRBV11-2,TRBJ2-3,-,CASSFGTAGDTQYF,TGTGCCAGCAGCTTTGGGACCGCGGGAGATACGCAGTATTTT
-,TRBV4-1,TRBJ1-2,TRBD1,CASSQVGTDYGYTF,TGCGCCAGCAGCCAAGTAGGGACAGACTATGGCTACACCTTC
few,TRBV6-5,TRBJ1-1,-,CASSLTENTEAFF,TGTGCCAGCAGCCTTACAGAGAACACTGAAGCTTTCTTT
-,TRBV7-3,TRBJ2-1,-,CASSPTGLSYNEQFF,TGTGCCAGCAGCCCAACAGGCTTATCCTACAATGAGCAGTTCTTC
-,TRBV6-2/TRBV6-3,TRBJ1-1,-,CASSYSRGGDTEAFF,TGTGCCAGCAGTTACTCCCGAGGTGGGGACACTGAAGCTTTCTTT
-,TRBV4-2,TRBJ1-4,-,CASSQGKQGLMRKLFF,TGTGCCAGCAGCCAAGGCAAACAGGGTCTAATGAGGAAACTGTTTTTT
-,TRBV3-1/TRBV3-2,TRBJ2-4,-,CASSDYRGGNIQYF,TGTGCCAGCAGCGACTACAGGGGGGGAAACATTCAGTACTTC